This T cell receptor (beta chain) was identified during a study of T-cell reconstitution after alpha-beta-depleted transplantation in children. TCRbeta library preparation incorporated unique molecular identifiers. TCRdb re-called the PCR reads through MiXCR, storing one row per CDR3 protein. In the table there are 670,000 or so distinct CDR3 sequences, 13% of which are singletons. This clonotype was seen ten or more times. Sequenced here: PBMCs, sampled before TCRalphabeta/CD19-depleted stem cell transplant. The receptor was isolated from a girl aged 2 to 9 with congenital amegakaryocytic thrombocytopenia, due to receive a stem cell transplant.

CDR3 in amino acids: CASSLVVVSYEQYF. As DNA, the CDR3 is TGTGCCAGCAGCTTGGTGGTAGTCTCCTACGAGCAGTACTTC. This chain connects TRBV5-6 to TRBJ2-7; D is ambiguous. Germline assignment: CDR1 SGHDT and CDR2 YYEEEE. Trimming cost V 0 bases and J 0 bases, with 7 bases left between them. This CDR3 contains 14 residues.